The T cell receptor beta chain under discussion was sequenced for a study of shared clonotypes between healthy human individuals. The repertoire was sequenced with immunoSEQ multiplex PCR; TCRdb's copy has only in-frame clones and lacks some. The sample contains about 560,000 clones, roughly 72% of which appear only once. A note on this clone: The sample has other DNA sequences that encode this CDR3 too.

V lost 0 bases to trimming and J lost 7 bases; unmatched junction nucleotides: 2. The CDR3 length is 15 residues. Germline CDR1 reads SGDLS; CDR2 reads YYNGEE. Sample: PBMCs. V usage is TRBV9 and J usage is TRBJ2-1; 12 bases fit TRBD2. The origin of this receptor is a woman aged 40 to 50 in good health. Some clones in this sample may be carry-over from other donors' samples. CDR3 protein: CASSVELAGGNEQFF. CDR3 in DNA: TGTGCCAGCAGCGTAGAGCTAGCGGGAGGGAATGAGCAGTTCTTC.